Shown below are 14 T cell receptor beta chains from a single sample sequenced in a study of blood T cell repertoires in COVID-19. Produced via immunoSEQ multiplex PCR; TCRdb's table is partial and in-frame only. This sample has some 120,000 clones, with just under 85% found just once. Specimen: peripheral blood. The source of these receptors is an older man with active or convalescent COVID-19.

The rearrangement uses TRBV24-1 and TRBJ2-2; a weak D match, TRBD2 (6 bases). Germline V CDR1 and CDR2: KGHDR, SFDVKD. The CDR3 has 16 residues. V was clipped by 2 bases and J by 2 bases, with 11 bases between them. Written as DNA, the CDR3 is TGTGCCACCAGTGATTCCAGCGGGTTTAACACCGGGGAGCTGTTTTTT. Protein product: CATSDSSGFNTGELFF.

This chain links TRBV7-6 with TRBJ1-4; 7 nucleotides match TRBD1. The CDR3 has 15 amino acids. Germline V gene sequence: CDR1 SGHVS, CDR2 FNYEAQ. After removal of 1 base from V and 3 bases from J, the junction contained 2 bases not matched to a gene. In nucleotides, the CDR3 is TGTGCCAGCAGCTTAGAGGGGGCGGCTAATGAAAAACTGTTTTTT. Residues: CASSLEGAANEKLFF.

The chain links TRBV3-1 (or the pseudogene TRBV3-2) to TRBJ2-5; 9 nucleotides align to TRBD2. The germline V gene has CDR1 LGHDT and CDR2 YNNKEL (reference sequence). V shed 4 bases and J 6 bases; nucleotides not matched to a gene: 15. The CDR3 is 17 residues long. The DNA of the CDR3 is TGTGCCAGCAGCCGCGATAGAGCGGGGGGCGTTTCGAAGACCCAGTACTTC. Its protein product is CASSRDRAGGVSKTQYF.

The chain combines TRBV27 with TRBJ2-2, with unresolved D. Per the germline V gene, CDR1 is MNHEY and CDR2 is SMNVEV (reference sequence). V lost 7 bases and J 2 bases, leaving 11 bases between the germline ends. The CDR3 extends over 14 amino acids. CDR3 in DNA: TGTGCCAGCACCGTCTCTAGAAACACCGGGGAGCTGTTTTTT. Translating it yields CASTVSRNTGELFF.

This chain links TRBV5-1 with TRBJ1-2, with 7 bases matching TRBD1. J gave up 8 bases and V 0 bases, and 7 bases lay outside the gene matches. This CDR3 spans 14 amino acids. Germline loops: CDR1 SGHRS, CDR2 YFSETQ. CDR3 DNA: TGCGCCAGCAGCTTGGAAACAGGGGTGGGCGGCTACACCTTC. Protein: CASSLETGVGGYTF.

The chain has TRBV2 and TRBJ1-1; D is possibly TRBD1 (6 bases). Germline CDR1 reads SNHLY; CDR2 reads FYNNEI. This CDR3 spans 14 amino acids. Trimming removed 7 bases at V and 1 base at J, with 13 bases between. In DNA form, the CDR3 reads TGTGCCAGCAAACCCCCCAGGGGGAACACTGAAGCTTTCTTT. This translates into CASKPPRGNTEAFF.

Only one count was recorded for this clone. V gene TRBV4-2 combines with J gene TRBJ2-5; 7 bases fit TRBD1. Trimming at V came to 6 bases and at J to 1 base, leaving 5 bases not matched to a gene. This CDR3 comprises 14 residues. Germline V CDR1 and CDR2: LGHNA, YNFKEQ. CDR3 loop: CASSQGQIQETQYF. As DNA, the CDR3 is TGTGCCAGCAGTCAGGGACAGATCCAAGAGACCCAGTACTTC.

This chain links TRBV2 with TRBJ2-3, with D possibly TRBD1 on 6 matching bases. This CDR3 is 14 amino acids long. Germline V gene data show CDR1 as SNHLY and CDR2 as FYNNEI. V lost 6 bases and J lost 5, with 15 bases in between. The CDR3, as DNA: TGTGCCAGCAGGGAACAGGGTCTCATAGATACGCAGTATTTT. Its translation is CASREQGLIDTQYF.

This sequence joins TRBV5-1 and TRBJ1-1, with TRBD1 identical over 10 bases. Losses at the gene ends were 4 bases for V and 5 bases for J; bases not matched to a gene: 11. Germline CDR1 reads SGHRS; CDR2 reads YFSETQ. The CDR3 contains 16 residues. For the CDR3, the DNA is TGCGCCAGCAGCGCGGCGACAGGGGGCAAGGGGACTGAAGCTTTCTTT. It is translated as CASSAATGGKGTEAFF.

The V and J genes are TRBV20-1 and TRBJ1-2; D remains ambiguous. The germline V gene has CDR1 DFQATT and CDR2 SNEGSKA (reference sequence). Trimming cost V 3 bases and J 6 bases, with 17 bases left between them. The CDR3 runs to 14 residues. Here the CDR3 DNA reads TGCAGTGCTAGTCAGCGGGTTGGAAGGGATGGCTACACCTTC. The encoded protein is CSASQRVGRDGYTF.

The genes are TRBV4-1 and TRBJ2-5; 11 bases are a match to TRBD1. CDR1 and CDR2 (germline): MGHRA, YSYEKL. Trimming removed 3 bases from V and 4 bases from J; junction bases left unmatched: 7. This CDR3 region has 16 residues. CDR3 bases: TGCGCCAGCAGCCACAGGACAGGGGGCACGGGAGAGACCCAGTACTTC. It specifies CASSHRTGGTGETQYF.

This chain uses TRBV21-1 with TRBJ2-5; TRBD2 is taken as the D call from the table, unchecked against the DNA. TRBV21-1 is given as a pseudogene. This CDR3 has 18 residues. CDR3 in DNA: TGTGCCAGCAGCAAAAGTTCAGCAGACCAAGCGGTACAAGAGACCCAGTACTTC. Amino acid sequence: CASSKSSADQAVQETQYF.

This clone was recorded only once. V usage is TRBV9 and J usage is TRBJ2-3; TRBD1 matches at 7 bases. The J segment lost 0 bases and the V segment lost 3 bases, leaving 7 bases of the junction unmatched. From germline, CDR1 is SGDLS and CDR2 YYNGEE. CDR3 length equals 16 residues. The DNA for the CDR3 is TGTGCCAGCAGCGCCTACAGGGGAATCAGCACAGATACGCAGTATTTT. Protein: CASSAYRGISTDTQYF. Filled out from reference TRBV9 and TRBJ2-3, the complete variable domain reads DSGVTQTPKHLITATGQRVTLRCSPRSGDLSVYWYQQSLDQGLQFLIQYYNGEERAKGNILERFSAQQFPDLHSELNLSSLELGDSALYFCASSAYRGISTDTQYFGPGTRLTVL.

The rearrangement uses TRBV18 and TRBJ1-6, with 7 positions matching TRBD1. Germline assignment: CDR1 KGHSH and CDR2 LQKENI. The CDR3 length is 15 residues. V lost 6 bases and J lost 7; bases outside the gene matches: 9. The CDR3 here is CASSPTDRENSPLHF. In DNA, the CDR3 is TGTGCCAGCTCCCCGACTGACAGGGAAAATTCACCCCTCCACTTT.